This passage covers 9 T cell receptor beta chains from one sample sequenced in a study of shared clonotypes between healthy human individuals. Naive-designated CD8 cells lacked CD45RO, were positively enriched for CCR7, and omitted terminally differentiated effector memory CD45RA+ cells. Clones were read by immunoSEQ multiplex PCR, and TCRdb kept only the in-frame ones, dropping some. The table has nearly 2 million clones, around 96% seen once. The sequenced sample was naive CD8+ T cells sorted from blood. The receptors stem from a man younger than 35 in good health.

The genes are TRBV7-9 and TRBJ2-2; D is unclear. V was trimmed by 5 bases and J by 0 bases, leaving 10 bases between them. CDR3 size: 15 residues. CDR1 SEHNR and CDR2 FQNEAQ come from the germline V gene (reference sequence). As DNA, the CDR3 is TGTGCCAGCAGCCACAGCCTCCCGAACACCGGGGAGCTGTTTTTT. Protein: CASSHSLPNTGELFF.

The chain employs TRBV15 and TRBJ1-1, with D perhaps TRBD1 (5 bases). Germline V gene lookup returns CDR1 LNHNV and CDR2 YYDKDF (reference sequence). CDR3 size: 14 residues. The V end lost 1 base, the J end lost 0 bases, and 6 bases lay between the germline ends. DNA for the CDR3: TGTGCCACCAGCAGAGGGGGGATGAACACTGAAGCTTTCTTT. As protein: CATSRGGMNTEAFF. Looking up the rest from reference TRBV15 and TRBJ1-1 gives the full variable domain: DAMVIQNPRYQVTQFGKPVTLSCSQTLNHNVMYWYQQKSSQAPKLLFHYYDKDFNNEADTPDNFQSRRPNTSFCFLDIRSPGLGDTAMYLCATSRGGMNTEAFFGQGTRLTVV.

The chain employs TRBV4-1 and TRBJ2-2; D is unclear. The CDR3 length is 17 residues. The germline gives CDR1 MGHRA, CDR2 YSYEKL. V gave up 2 bases and J gave up 1 base, with 14 bases separating them. CDR3 loop: CASSQTPGTLNTGELFF. DNA of the CDR3: TGCGCCAGCAGCCAAACCCCCGGAACCCTGAACACCGGGGAGCTGTTTTTT.

The J gene is TRBJ2-2, the V gene TRBV6-6; the D gene is possibly TRBD2 (5 bases). Trimming cost V 8 bases and J 5 bases, with 12 bases left between them. Germline CDR1 is MNHNY and CDR2 is SVGAGI (reference sequence). The CDR3 has 13 residues. As DNA, the CDR3 is TGTGCCAGCCAACCTAGCCGGACCGGGGAGCTGTTTTTT. Protein product: CASQPSRTGELFF.

The chain is built from TRBV4-2 and TRBJ2-1; D unresolved. Trimming cost V 0 bases and J 7 bases, with 4 bases left between them. CDR1 and CDR2 (germline): LGHNA, YNFKEQ. This CDR3 contains 12 residues. Here the CDR3 DNA reads TGTGCCAGCAGCCAAGATGGGAATGAGCAGTTCTTC. This gives the protein CASSQDGNEQFF.

This chain connects TRBV25-1 to TRBJ2-7; the D gene is possibly TRBD1 (5 bases). The CDR3 loop spans 13 amino acids. Per the germline V gene, CDR1 is MGHDK and CDR2 is SYGVNS. With 2 bases removed from V and 6 bases from J, the gap between germline ends came to 11 bases. CDR3 region: CASSERTGFEQYF. The CDR3 nucleotides are TGTGCCAGCAGTGAACGAACAGGTTTCGAGCAGTACTTC.

Note on this clone: This sample includes further DNA sequences coding for the same CDR3. This chain links TRBV4-3 with TRBJ2-7; the D is unclear. Trimming took off 1 base at V and 1 base at J, with 5 bases between the two ends. The CDR3 runs to 13 residues. The germline V gene encodes CDR1 LGHNA and CDR2 YSLEER. CDR3 nucleotide sequence: TGCGCCAGCAGCCAAGGTGTTTCCTACGAGCAGTACTTC. It yields the protein CASSQGVSYEQYF.

This clone was recorded once. Different DNA sequences within this sample yield the same CDR3. The rearrangement links TRBV10-2 to TRBJ1-1; D is undetermined. This CDR3 comprises 13 residues. With 0 bases removed from V and 1 base from J, the gap between germline ends came to 3 bases. Germline loops: CDR1 WSHSY, CDR2 SAAADI. The CDR3 loop reads CASSESGNTEAFF. CDR3 sequence (DNA): TGCGCCAGCAGTGAGTCAGGGAACACTGAAGCTTTCTTT.

This chain connects TRBV6-5 to TRBJ2-3; 8 positions agree with TRBD2. The CDR3 loop spans 15 amino acids. The germline V gene encodes CDR1 MNHEY and CDR2 SVGAGI. J gave up 5 bases and V 7 bases, and 11 bases lay outside the gene matches. In DNA form, the CDR3 reads TGTGCCAGCAAACAAGTACTAGCGGTGGGAGATACGCAGTATTTT. Translating gives CASKQVLAVGDTQYF.